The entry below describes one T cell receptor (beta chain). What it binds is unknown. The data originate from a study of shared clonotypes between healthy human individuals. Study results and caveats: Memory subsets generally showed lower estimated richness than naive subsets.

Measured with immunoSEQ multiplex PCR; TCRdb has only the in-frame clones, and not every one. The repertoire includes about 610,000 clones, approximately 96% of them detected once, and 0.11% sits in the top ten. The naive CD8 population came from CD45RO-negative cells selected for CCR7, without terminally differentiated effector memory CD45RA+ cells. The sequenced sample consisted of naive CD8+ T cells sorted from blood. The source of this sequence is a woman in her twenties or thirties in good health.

This chain's CDR3 is CATSREGRAVYETQYF. The CDR3 nucleotides are TGTGCCACCAGCAGAGAGGGAAGGGCAGTATACGAGACCCAGTACTTC. The chain combines TRBV15 with TRBJ2-5; D gene uncertain. The germline V and J ends were trimmed by 0 bases and 5 bases, with 16 bases remaining between them. The CDR3 is made up of 16 amino acids. CDR1 is LNHNV and CDR2 is YYDKDF in the germline V gene (reference sequence). Full variable domain (rest looked up from reference TRBV15 and TRBJ2-5): DAMVIQNPRYQVTQFGKPVTLSCSQTLNHNVMYWYQQKSSQAPKLLFHYYDKDFNNEADTPDNFQSRRPNTSFCFLDIRSPGLGDTAMYLCATSREGRAVYETQYFGPGTRLLVL.